This is a list of T cell receptor beta chains from one sample in a study of control samples from healthy donors and cancer patients. The protocol was immunoSEQ multiplex PCR, while the TCRdb copy is restricted to in-frame clones and leaves out a portion. The table lists about 160,000 clones, roughly 94% of them singletons, with 8.5% in the top ten. Sequencing was done on a sample of blood. The receptors derive from a woman in her forties in good health. The CDR3 runs from the conserved cysteine through the conserved F or W. D genes are given only for firm matches. A clone size is listed for some rows: how often the clone was seen (once, few, many), or a class if it is expanded.

NA | TRBJ1-2 | NA | TRBV18 | TGTGCCAGCTCCCCTGGGAGTCTTCACTATGGCTACACCTTC | CASSPGSLHYGYTF
once | TRBJ2-5 | NA | TRBV11-2 | TGTGCCAGCAGCTTAGGAGGAGGTCCGGAGACCCAGTACTTC | CASSLGGGPETQYF
NA | TRBJ2-3 | NA | TRBV11-2 | TGTGCCAGCAGCTCAGGGGTACGGGATACGCAGTATTTT | CASSSGVRDTQYF
NA | TRBJ2-7 | NA | TRBV18 | TGTGCCAGCTCACCCGAGGTCAGGGTCTACGAGCAGTACTTC | CASSPEVRVYEQYF
NA | TRBJ2-1 | TRBD2 | TRBV9 | TGTGCCAGCAGCGGAACTAGCGGGAGATACAATGAGCAGTTCTTC | CASSGTSGRYNEQFF
NA | TRBJ1-2 | NA | TRBV9 | TGTGCCAGCAGCGTAGGGACCGAAGTGAACGTCTATGGCTACACCTTC | CASSVGTEVNVYGYTF
NA | TRBJ1-5 | NA | TRBV25-1 | TGTGCCAGCAGTGCCGGGGCTGTGAGCAATCAGCCCCAGCATTTT | CASSAGAVSNQPQHF
NA | TRBJ2-3 | TRBD2 | TRBV9 | TGTGCCAGCAGCGTAGTTTTCAGCGGGGGATGGGATACGCAGTATTTT | CASSVVFSGGWDTQYF
few | TRBJ2-3 | TRBD2 | TRBV5-5 | TGTGCCAGCAGCTTCTCGACTAGCGGGGGGAATACGCAGTATTTT | CASSFSTSGGNTQYF
NA | TRBJ1-5 | NA | TRBV6-2/TRBV6-3 | TGTGCCAGCAGTTACTCGGGGGGGAATAGGGATCAGCCCCAGCATTTT | CASSYSGGNRDQPQHF
NA | TRBJ1-4 | NA | TRBV6-2/TRBV6-3 | TGTGCCAGCAGTCACCGTTATGAAAAACTGTTTTTT | CASSHRYEKLFF
NA | TRBJ1-2 | TRBD1 | TRBV19 | TGTGCCAGAGACCGGGACAGGGTGAACTATGGCTACACCTTC | CARDRDRVNYGYTF
NA | TRBJ1-6 | TRBD1 | TRBV2 | TGTGCCAGCACAACAGGGGTTCTTAGGTCACCCCTCCACTTT | CASTTGVLRSPLHF
NA | TRBJ1-6 | NA | TRBV4-1 | TGCGCCAGCAGATCTGTAGGAGGGTTAAATTCACCCCTCCACTTT | CASRSVGGLNSPLHF
NA | TRBJ2-5 | NA | TRBV3-1/TRBV3-2 | TGTGCCAGCAGCCCCAAGAGCACTCTGCAAGAGACCCAGTACTTC | CASSPKSTLQETQYF
once | TRBJ1-1 | NA | TRBV4-1 | TGCGCCAGCAGCCAAGAAGGCAGGGGCGGAAACACTGAAGCTTTCTTT | CASSQEGRGGNTEAFF
NA | TRBJ2-2 | TRBD1 | TRBV29-1 | TGCAGCGCACGACAGGGGGATCGGGAGCTGTTTTTT | CSARQGDRELFF
NA | TRBJ1-4 | NA | TRBV6-5 | TGTGCCAGCAGTCCCGATTGGTCCAATGAAAAACTGTTTTTT | CASSPDWSNEKLFF
NA | TRBJ1-2 | NA | TRBV6-5 | TGTGCCAGCAGTTACAAGGACAGCATTTATGGCTACACCTTC | CASSYKDSIYGYTF
NA | TRBJ1-1 | TRBD1 | TRBV6-2/TRBV6-3 | TGTGCCAGCAGTTACGTGGGACAGGGGAGCGCTGAAGCTTTCTTT | CASSYVGQGSAEAFF
NA | TRBJ1-3 | TRBD1 | TRBV19 | TGTGCCAGTAGTAGCATCAGGGGGCAAGGAAACACCATATATTTT | CASSSIRGQGNTIYF
NA | TRBJ1-1 | NA | TRBV12-3/TRBV12-4 | TGTGCCAGCAGCCCCCAGGGACTCACTGAAGCTTTCTTT | CASSPQGLTEAFF
NA | TRBJ1-1 | NA | TRBV7-9 | TGTGCCAGCAGCTTAGCCCCCGGGGCAGAGAACACTGAAGCTTTCTTT | CASSLAPGAENTEAFF
NA | TRBJ2-3 | NA | TRBV6-5 | TGTGCCAGCAGTATCCTAGCGAGTACAGATACGCAGTATTTT | CASSILASTDTQYF
NA | TRBJ1-2 | TRBD1 | TRBV4-3 | TGCGCCAGCAGCCAAGATTCCGGGACAGTTTATGGCTACACCTTC | CASSQDSGTVYGYTF
NA | TRBJ2-5 | NA | TRBV25-1 | TGTGCCAGCAGTGAATCGTGGGACACCCTCCAAGAGACCCAGTACTTC | CASSESWDTLQETQYF
NA | TRBJ1-5 | NA | TRBV2 | TGTGCCAGCAGTGAAAGCCTGATTATCAATCAGCCCCAGCATTTT | CASSESLIINQPQHF
NA | TRBJ1-6 | TRBD1 | TRBV7-6 | TGTGCCAGCAGCTTGACAGGGGGTGGTTCACCCCTCCACTTT | CASSLTGGGSPLHF
NA | TRBJ1-3 | NA | TRBV19 | TGTGCCAGTAGTACGGGTCTGCAGTTCTCTGGAAACACCATATATTTT | CASSTGLQFSGNTIYF
NA | TRBJ1-4 | NA | TRBV18 | TGTGCCAGCTCACCGGGGCTTGGGGAAAAACTGTTTTTT | CASSPGLGEKLFF
NA | TRBJ2-1 | NA | TRBV6-1 | TGTGCCAGCAGGGAAGGTCGGGCTACCCCCTACAATGAGCAGTTCTTC | CASREGRATPYNEQFF
NA | TRBJ2-6 | TRBD1 | TRBV9 | TGTGCCAGCAGCCTACCAGACAGGGTCCCTGGGGCCAACGTCCTGACTTTC | CASSLPDRVPGANVLTF
once | TRBJ1-3 | TRBD1 | TRBV18 | TGTGCCAGCTCGCCTACTCCGGGACAGGGGGCATTAGATGGCTCTGGAAACACCATATATTTT | CASSPTPGQGALDGSGNTIYF
NA | TRBJ1-3 | NA | TRBV3-1/TRBV3-2 | TGTGCCAGCAGTTCAACAGACTCTGGAAACACCATATATTTT | CASSSTDSGNTIYF